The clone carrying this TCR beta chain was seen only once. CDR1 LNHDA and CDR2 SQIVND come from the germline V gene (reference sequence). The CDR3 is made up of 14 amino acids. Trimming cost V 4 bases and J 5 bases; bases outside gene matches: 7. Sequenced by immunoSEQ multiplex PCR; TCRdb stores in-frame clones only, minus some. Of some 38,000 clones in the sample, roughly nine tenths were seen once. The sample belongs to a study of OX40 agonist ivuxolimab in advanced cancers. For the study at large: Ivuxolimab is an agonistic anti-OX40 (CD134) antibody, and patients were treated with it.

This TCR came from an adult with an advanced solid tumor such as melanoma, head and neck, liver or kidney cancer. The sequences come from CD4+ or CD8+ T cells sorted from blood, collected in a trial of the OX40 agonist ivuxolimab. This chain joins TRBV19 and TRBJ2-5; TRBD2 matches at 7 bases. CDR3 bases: TGTGCCAGTAGTAATTTCGACGGGAGGGAGACCCAGTACTTC. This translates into CASSNFDGRETQYF.